These 31 T cell receptor beta chains originate from one sample sequenced in a study of STAT5B mutations in CD4+ large granular lymphocyte leukemia. The method was immunoSEQ multiplex PCR; TCRdb's version includes in-frame clones alone and lacks a portion of them. The sample has around 25,000 clones; about two thirds are singletons. The sequenced sample consisted of CD4+ T cells from blood buffy coats. These receptor sequences come from a human donor in good health.

The J gene is TRBJ1-5, the V gene TRBV10-3; the match to TRBD1 covers 7 bases. Per the germline V gene, CDR1 is ENHRY and CDR2 is SYGVKD. This CDR3 spans 15 amino acids. V shed 8 bases and J 4 bases; nucleotides not matched to a gene: 11. CDR3 protein: CAIATGLGQNQPQHF. CDR3 coding DNA: TGTGCCATCGCGACAGGGTTAGGGCAAAATCAGCCCCAGCATTTT.

V usage is TRBV2 and J usage is TRBJ1-1; unclear D gene. The CDR3 runs to 13 residues. Trimming took 7 bases from V and 4 from J, leaving 13 bases between them. Per the germline V gene, CDR1 is SNHLY and CDR2 is FYNNEI. CDR3 loop: CASKVSAPTEAFF. In DNA form, the CDR3 reads TGTGCCAGCAAAGTTTCGGCACCCACTGAAGCTTTCTTT.

The J gene is TRBJ1-5, the V gene TRBV6-5, with 7 positions matching TRBD1. Germline trimming cut 6 bases from V and 3 bases from J; bases unmatched to any gene: 8. The germline CDR1 and CDR2 sequences are MNHEY and SVGAGI. The CDR3 extends over 15 amino acids. The CDR3 bases are TGTGCCAGCAGCGATCGACAGGGATTCAATCAGCCCCAGCATTTT. Protein: CASSDRQGFNQPQHF.

The chain recombines TRBV5-5 with TRBJ1-1, with TRBD1 identical over 7 bases. The CDR3 consists of 16 residues. Germline V lookup: CDR1 SGHKS, CDR2 YYEKEE (reference sequence). Trimming at V came to 4 bases and at J to 2 bases, leaving 11 bases not matched to a gene. The CDR3 is CASSHQWTGGNTEAFF. The CDR3 nucleotides are TGTGCCAGCAGCCACCAATGGACAGGCGGTAACACTGAAGCTTTCTTT. The whole variable domain, remainder taken from reference TRBV5-5 and TRBJ1-1, is DAGVTQSPTHLIKTRGQQVTLRCSPISGHKSVSWYQQVLGQGPQFIFQYYEKEERGRGNFPDRFSARQFPNYSSELNVNALLLGDSALYLCASSHQWTGGNTEAFFGQGTRLTVV.

CDR3 bases: TGTGCCAGTAGTGTTCAGCGGGGGGGCCGGGGCACCGGGGAGCTGTTTTTT. Amino acids: CASSVQRGGRGTGELFF. This rearrangement joins TRBV19 to TRBJ2-2, with 10 positions matching TRBD2. This CDR3 has 17 amino acids. Germline V gene data show CDR1 as LNHDA and CDR2 as SQIVND (reference sequence). Trimming took 5 bases from V and 4 from J; bases not matched to a gene: 10.

Regarding this clone: Relative to the germline gene, one junction end is altered; a read error may explain this. The chain carries TRBV7-7 and TRBJ2-2; TRBD1 is a possible D gene (6 bases). The germline gives CDR1 SSHAT, CDR2 FNYEAQ (reference sequence). The CDR3 length is 14 residues. In DNA, the CDR3 is TGTGCTAGCAGCCCGACAGGGAACACCGGGGAGCTGTTTTTT. This sequence encodes CASSPTGNTGELFF.

The J gene is TRBJ2-7, the V gene TRBV5-8; weak D call: TRBD1 (6 bases). CDR1 and CDR2 (germline): SGHTS, YDEGEE. The CDR3 length is 13 residues. The V end lost 7 bases, the J end lost 2 bases, and 13 bases lay between the germline ends. CDR3 DNA: TGTGCCAGCGAACGACAGGTTGCCTACGAGCAGTACTTC. It specifies CASERQVAYEQYF.

The CDR3 nucleotides are TGTGCCAGCAGCTTCGGGAGGGGAAAGAACACTGAAGCTTTCTTT. Residues: CASSFGRGKNTEAFF. The V call is TRBV7-9, the J call TRBJ1-1, with D possibly TRBD1 on 5 matching bases. This CDR3 has 15 amino acids. Between the trimmed V and J ends, which lost 3 bases and 1 base, there was a span of 12 bases. CDR1 SEHNR and CDR2 FQNEAQ come from the germline V gene (reference sequence).

This rearrangement joins TRBV11-2 to TRBJ2-1; perhaps TRBD2 as D (5 bases). The CDR3 loop spans 15 amino acids. Germline values: CDR1 SGHAT, CDR2 FQNNGV. V lost 5 bases to trimming and J lost 8 bases, with 19 bases between them. The CDR3 bases are TGTGCCAGCAGCACTCGCTTAACTAGTCCCCATGAGCAGTTCTTC. Translating it yields CASSTRLTSPHEQFF. Combining the CDR3 with reference TRBV11-2 and TRBJ2-1 gives the whole variable domain EAGVAQSPRYKIIEKRQSVAFWCNPISGHATLYWYQQILGQGPKLLIQFQNNGVVDDSQLPKDRFSAERLKGVDSTLKIQPAKLEDSAVYLCASSTRLTSPHEQFFGPGTRLTVL.

V gene TRBV4-2 combines with J gene TRBJ2-7, with TRBD2 as a possible D gene (6 bases). Trimming left V 3 bases short and J 6 bases short, with 24 bases between. The CDR3 extends over 17 amino acids. Germline assignment: CDR1 LGHNA and CDR2 YNFKEQ. In nucleotides, the CDR3 is TGTGCCAGCAGCCACGACCCCAGGGACTCCCATAGGGGCGAGCAGTACTTC. Protein sequence: CASSHDPRDSHRGEQYF.

This clone is a singleton in its sample. This chain joins TRBV28 and TRBJ2-3, with D possibly TRBD1 on 5 matching bases. V lost 7 bases to trimming and J lost 5 bases, with 7 bases between them. CDR3 length: 11 amino acids. The germline CDR1 and CDR2 sequences are MDHEN and SYDVKM. The CDR3 DNA reads as TGTGCCAGCACAGGGATAGATACGCAGTATTTT. Translation: CASTGIDTQYF.

The chain carries TRBV6-1 and TRBJ1-5; D gene ambiguous. This CDR3 is built from 14 residues. Trimming removed 2 bases from V and 2 bases from J, with 7 bases in between. Germline V gives CDR1 MNHNS, CDR2 SASEGT. CDR3 nucleotides: TGTGCCAGCAGTGAAAGTGGAGGCAATCAGCCCCAGCATTTT. Protein product: CASSESGGNQPQHF.

This clone was seen more than once but under ten times. The chain employs TRBV6-6 and TRBJ1-2, with a weak D call TRBD1 (6 bases). The CDR3 totals 13 residues. Trimming pared 2 bases from V and 6 bases from J, leaving 10 bases between. Germline V gene sequence: CDR1 MNHNY, CDR2 SVGAGI (reference sequence). In DNA, the CDR3 is TGTGCCAGCAGTTACGGGGGCGGTGATGGCTACACCTTC. It translates to CASSYGGGDGYTF.

The chain is built from TRBV10-3 and TRBJ2-5, with TRBD1 matching 10 bases. The J call may be wrong; the DNA end is better matched by TRBJ2-7. CDR3 size: 14 residues. Germline CDR1 ENHRY, CDR2 SYGVKD. The CDR3 here is CAIAPGQGDSEQYF. The CDR3 region has the DNA TGTGCCATCGCCCCAGGACAGGGGGATTCCGAGCAGTACTTC.

The chain has TRBV4-1 and TRBJ2-3; D is unclear. The CDR3 is 12 residues long. Germline CDR1 is MGHRA and CDR2 is YSYEKL. V was shortened by 1 base and J by 6 bases, with 5 bases between the two germline ends. The chain's CDR3 is CASSQVADTQYF. CDR3 DNA sequence: TGCGCCAGCAGCCAAGTGGCCGATACGCAGTATTTT.

The rearrangement uses TRBV28 and TRBJ1-1; D uncertain. In germline, CDR1 is MDHEN, CDR2 SYDVKM. V was trimmed by 6 bases and J by 5 bases, leaving 10 bases between them. The CDR3 consists of 12 residues. The CDR3, as DNA: TGTGCCAGCAGCCAGCAGGTTACTGAAGCTTTCTTT. It specifies CASSQQVTEAFF.

This chain links TRBV28 with TRBJ2-4, with 8 bases lining up with TRBD2. Germline values: CDR1 MDHEN, CDR2 SYDVKM. V shed 2 bases, J shed 5 bases, and the junction held 11 bases outside the gene matches. The CDR3 is made up of 17 amino acids. CDR3 sequence: CASSLGLGGGTENIQYF. CDR3 sequence (DNA): TGTGCCAGCAGTTTAGGACTAGGCGGGGGGACCGAAAACATTCAGTACTTC. Filled out from reference TRBV28 and TRBJ2-4, the complete variable domain reads DVKVTQSSRYLVKRTGEKVFLECVQDMDHENMFWYRQDPGLGLRLIYFSYDVKMKEKGDIPEGYSVSREKKERFSLILESASTNQTSMYLCASSLGLGGGTENIQYFGAGTRLSVL.

The V and J genes are TRBV2 and TRBJ1-2; D is unclear. The V end was cut by 6 bases, the J end by 6 bases, with 17 bases between. Germline V gives CDR1 SNHLY, CDR2 FYNNEI. The length of the CDR3 is 14 residues. As DNA, the CDR3 is TGTGCCAGCAGCGTAAGAGTCAATCGGGATGGCTACACCTTC. Its translation is CASSVRVNRDGYTF.

The chain carries TRBV11-2 and TRBJ1-1; 12 bases align to TRBD1. Per germline, CDR1 SGHAT and CDR2 FQNNGV. V was pared by 5 bases and J by 6 bases, with 7 bases of the junction left unmatched. This CDR3 has 15 residues. The CDR3, as DNA: TGTGCCAGCAGCCCCCGGGGACAGGGGGCTCCTGAAGCTTTCTTT. Its translation: CASSPRGQGAPEAFF.

This clone was counted a single time. The chain employs TRBV7-8 and TRBJ2-1; 8 bases agree with TRBD1. V lost 6 bases to trimming and J lost 6 bases; unmatched junction nucleotides: 7. CDR3 length equals 14 residues. CDR1 SGHVS and CDR2 FQNEAQ come from the germline V gene. In nucleotides, the CDR3 is TGTGCCAGCAGATGGACAGGGAGTGGCAATGAGCAGTTCTTC. Protein sequence: CASRWTGSGNEQFF.

V is TRBV4-2 and J is TRBJ2-7; D not certain. Germline CDR1 and CDR2: LGHNA and YNFKEQ. The germline V and J ends were trimmed by 0 bases and 0 bases, with 9 bases remaining between them. This CDR3 comprises 15 residues. The CDR3 DNA is TGTGCCAGCAGCCAAGATCCCTGGACCTCCTACGAGCAGTACTTC. This codes for CASSQDPWTSYEQYF.

V and J are TRBV29-1 and TRBJ2-3; no definite D call. V dropped 7 bases and J dropped 2 bases, with 16 bases sitting between them. Per germline, CDR1 SQVTM and CDR2 ANQGSEA. CDR3 length: 14 residues. In DNA, the CDR3 is TGCAGCGGGGCAGCAAGGGCGTCCACAGATACGCAGTATTTT. It specifies CSGAARASTDTQYF.

The chain recombines TRBV7-3 with TRBJ2-5; D is possibly TRBD1 (5 bases). Germline CDR1 and CDR2: SGHTA and FQGTGA. Trimming took 1 base from V and 2 from J, leaving 23 bases between them. This CDR3 is 19 amino acids long. The CDR3 sequence: CASSLKGRVKVGPQETQYF. In nucleotides, the CDR3 is TGTGCCAGCAGCTTAAAGGGCAGGGTAAAAGTGGGGCCTCAAGAGACCCAGTACTTC.

The chain has TRBV19 and TRBJ1-5; maybe TRBD1 (5 bases). V was trimmed by 4 bases and J by 6 bases, leaving 19 bases between them. Germline V CDR1 and CDR2: LNHDA, SQIVND (reference sequence). This CDR3 has 16 amino acids. The CDR3 region has the DNA TGTGCCAGTAGTAAGCCCAGTTATGGGGGAGGTCAGCCCCAGCATTTT. Its translation: CASSKPSYGGGQPQHF.

The V and J genes are TRBV28 and TRBJ2-7; 10 bases are a match to TRBD1. With 6 bases clipped from V and 3 bases from J, the junction kept 8 bases outside the gene matches. This CDR3 region has 15 residues. Germline lookup yields CDR1 MDHEN and CDR2 SYDVKM. Here the CDR3 DNA reads TGTGCCAGCAGGCGGGACAGGGGATACTTCTACGAGCAGTACTTC. This codes for CASRRDRGYFYEQYF.

V and J are TRBV15 and TRBJ1-3; no reliable D call. Germline V gene sequence: CDR1 LNHNV, CDR2 YYDKDF (reference sequence). V was shortened by 1 base and J by 2 bases, with 9 bases between the two germline ends. This CDR3 spans 15 amino acids. The CDR3, as DNA: TGTGCCACCAGCAGAGGGACGGGGACTGGAAACACCATATATTTT. Translated: CATSRGTGTGNTIYF.

This chain links TRBV5-1 with TRBJ2-1, with D perhaps TRBD2 (6 bases). Germline CDR1 reads SGHRS; CDR2 reads YFSETQ. The germline V and J ends were trimmed by 0 bases and 12 bases, with 16 bases remaining between them. The CDR3 runs to 14 residues. The CDR3 sequence: CASSLDQLAERQFF. The DNA for the CDR3 is TGCGCCAGCAGCTTGGATCAATTAGCGGAGAGGCAGTTCTTC.

This clone was seen more than once but under ten times. The chain couples TRBV27 to TRBJ1-1, with D possibly TRBD1 on 5 matching bases. The CDR3 extends over 16 amino acids. V was cut by 4 bases and J by 3 bases, with 18 bases left in between. The germline CDR1 and CDR2 sequences are MNHEY and SMNVEV (reference sequence). The CDR3 loop reads CASSSTPGGYYTEAFF. CDR3 in DNA: TGTGCCAGCAGTTCCACCCCGGGGGGGTATTACACTGAAGCTTTCTTT.

This chain connects TRBV7-2 to TRBJ2-1, with 7 bases aligning to TRBD2. The germline V gene encodes CDR1 SGHTA and CDR2 FQGNSA. The trim removed 2 bases at V and 6 bases at J, leaving 7 bases unmatched. CDR3 length equals 15 residues. The CDR3 reads CASSLFSGTSNEQFF. CDR3 in DNA: TGTGCCAGCAGCTTATTCAGCGGGACTTCCAATGAGCAGTTCTTC.

The genes are TRBV11-1 and TRBJ1-6; D gene ambiguous. Germline CDR1 is SGHAT and CDR2 is FQDESV (reference sequence). Trimming cost V 1 base and J 10 bases, with 8 bases left between them. This CDR3 region has 13 residues. The DNA of the CDR3 is TGTGCCAGCAGCTTAGGGGTGCGGTCACCCCTCCACTTT. It yields the protein CASSLGVRSPLHF.

The V call is TRBV29-1, the J call TRBJ2-7; 7 bases line up with TRBD1. Trimming at V came to 6 bases and at J to 2 bases, leaving 10 bases not matched to a gene. Germline assignment: CDR1 SQVTM and CDR2 ANQGSEA. The CDR3 runs to 14 residues. The CDR3 sequence: CSVLPWDRPYEQYF. For the CDR3, the DNA is TGCAGCGTATTACCCTGGGACAGACCCTACGAGCAGTACTTC.